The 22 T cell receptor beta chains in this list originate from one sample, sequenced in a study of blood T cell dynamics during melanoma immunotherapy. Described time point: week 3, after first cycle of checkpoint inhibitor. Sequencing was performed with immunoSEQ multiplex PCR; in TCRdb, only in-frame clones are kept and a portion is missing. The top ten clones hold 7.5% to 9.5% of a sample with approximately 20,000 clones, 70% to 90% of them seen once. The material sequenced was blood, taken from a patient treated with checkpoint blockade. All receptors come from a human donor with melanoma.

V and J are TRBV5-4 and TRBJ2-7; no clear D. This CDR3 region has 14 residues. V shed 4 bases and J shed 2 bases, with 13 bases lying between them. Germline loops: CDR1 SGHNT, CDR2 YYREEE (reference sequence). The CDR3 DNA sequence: TGTGCCAGCAGCCAGGAAGTACGGCCCTACGAGCAGTACTTC. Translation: CASSQEVRPYEQYF. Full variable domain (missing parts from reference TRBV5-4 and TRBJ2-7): ETGVTQSPTHLIKTRGQQVTLRCSSQSGHNTVSWYQQALGQGPQFIFQYYREEENGRGNFPPRFSGLQFPNYSSELNVNALELDDSALYLCASSQEVRPYEQYFGPGTRLTVT.

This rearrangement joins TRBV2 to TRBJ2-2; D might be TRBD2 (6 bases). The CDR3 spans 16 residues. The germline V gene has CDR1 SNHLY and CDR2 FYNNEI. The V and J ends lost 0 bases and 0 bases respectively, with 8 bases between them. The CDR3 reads CASSEAQRANTGELFF. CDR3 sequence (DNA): TGTGCCAGCAGTGAAGCGCAGCGGGCGAACACCGGGGAGCTGTTTTTT.

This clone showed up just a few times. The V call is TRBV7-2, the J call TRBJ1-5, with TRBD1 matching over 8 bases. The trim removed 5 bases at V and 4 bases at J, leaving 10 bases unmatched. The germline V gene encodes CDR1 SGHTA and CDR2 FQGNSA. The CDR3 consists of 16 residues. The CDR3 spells CASSPHGQGNNQPQHF. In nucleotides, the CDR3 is TGTGCCAGCAGCCCACACGGACAGGGTAATAATCAGCCCCAGCATTTT.

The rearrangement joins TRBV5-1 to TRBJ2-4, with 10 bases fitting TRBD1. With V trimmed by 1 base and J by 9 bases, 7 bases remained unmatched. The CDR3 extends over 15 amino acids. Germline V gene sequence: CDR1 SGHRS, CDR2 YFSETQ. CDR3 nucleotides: TGCGCCAGCAGCTTGCGGGACAGGGGCTTTGCCATTCAGTACTTC. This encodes CASSLRDRGFAIQYF. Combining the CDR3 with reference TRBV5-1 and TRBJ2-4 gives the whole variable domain KAGVTQTPRYLIKTRGQQVTLSCSPISGHRSVSWYQQTPGQGLQFLFEYFSETQRNKGNFPGRFSGRQFSNSRSEMNVSTLELGDSALYLCASSLRDRGFAIQYFGAGTRLSVL.

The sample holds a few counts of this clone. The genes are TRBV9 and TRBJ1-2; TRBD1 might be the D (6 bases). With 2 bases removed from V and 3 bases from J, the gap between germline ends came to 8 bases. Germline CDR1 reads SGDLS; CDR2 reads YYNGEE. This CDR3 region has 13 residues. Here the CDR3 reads CASSVDSYYGYTF. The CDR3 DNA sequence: TGTGCCAGCAGCGTGGACAGTTACTATGGCTACACCTTC.

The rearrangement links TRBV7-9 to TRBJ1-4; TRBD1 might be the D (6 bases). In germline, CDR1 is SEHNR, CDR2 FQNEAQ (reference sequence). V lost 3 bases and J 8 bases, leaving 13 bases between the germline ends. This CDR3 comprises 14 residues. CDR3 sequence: CASSFGQRGEKLFF. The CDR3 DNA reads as TGTGCCAGCAGCTTCGGACAGAGGGGGGAAAAACTGTTTTTT.

Here the CDR3 DNA reads TGTGCCAGCAAGGGCGCCCCCGAGACCCAGTACTTC. Protein sequence: CASKGAPETQYF. The chain employs TRBV2 and TRBJ2-5; D remains unclear. The CDR3 consists of 12 residues. Per the germline V gene, CDR1 is SNHLY and CDR2 is FYNNEI. Trimming cost V 7 bases and J 5 bases, with 11 bases left between them.

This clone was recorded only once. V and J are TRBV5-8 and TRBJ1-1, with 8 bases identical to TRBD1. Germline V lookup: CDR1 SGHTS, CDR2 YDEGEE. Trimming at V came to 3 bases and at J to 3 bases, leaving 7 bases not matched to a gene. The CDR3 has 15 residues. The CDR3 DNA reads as TGTGCCAGCAGCTCCTGGACAGGGAAGGACACTGAAGCTTTCTTT. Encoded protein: CASSSWTGKDTEAFF.

The CDR3 nucleotides are TGCGCCAGCAGCTTGGTAGGGGCCGGCGGAGGCTACACCTTC. Encoded protein: CASSLVGAGGGYTF. This rearrangement joins TRBV5-1 to TRBJ1-2; tentative D call: TRBD1 (5 bases). CDR1 and CDR2 (germline): SGHRS, YFSETQ. The CDR3 runs 14 residues. With 0 bases removed from V and 8 bases from J, the gap between germline ends came to 14 bases.

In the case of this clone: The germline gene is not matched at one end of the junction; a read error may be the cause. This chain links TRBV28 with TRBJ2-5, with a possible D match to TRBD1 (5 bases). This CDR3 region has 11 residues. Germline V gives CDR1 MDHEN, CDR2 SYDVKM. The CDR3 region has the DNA TGTGCCAGCAGACGCCTGACAGTCGTTGACTTC. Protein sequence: CASRRLTVVDF.

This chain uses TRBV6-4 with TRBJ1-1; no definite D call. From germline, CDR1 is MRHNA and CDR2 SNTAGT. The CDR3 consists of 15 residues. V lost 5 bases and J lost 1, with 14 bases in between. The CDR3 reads CASSPDTNPNTEAFF. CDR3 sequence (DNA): TGTGCCAGCAGTCCCGACACGAACCCGAACACTGAAGCTTTCTTT.

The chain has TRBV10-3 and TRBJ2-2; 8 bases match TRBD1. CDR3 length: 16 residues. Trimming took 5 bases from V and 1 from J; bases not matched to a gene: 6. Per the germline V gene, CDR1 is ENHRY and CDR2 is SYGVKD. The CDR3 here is CAISYRQGLNTGELFF. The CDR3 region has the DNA TGTGCCATCAGTTACCGACAGGGGTTGAACACCGGGGAGCTGTTTTTT.

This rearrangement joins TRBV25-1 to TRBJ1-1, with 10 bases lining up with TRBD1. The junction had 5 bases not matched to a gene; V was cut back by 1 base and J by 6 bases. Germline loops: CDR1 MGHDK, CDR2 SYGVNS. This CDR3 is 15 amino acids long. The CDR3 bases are TGTGCCAGCAGTGAATGGGGACAGGGGTCGCCTGAAGCTTTCTTT. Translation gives CASSEWGQGSPEAFF.

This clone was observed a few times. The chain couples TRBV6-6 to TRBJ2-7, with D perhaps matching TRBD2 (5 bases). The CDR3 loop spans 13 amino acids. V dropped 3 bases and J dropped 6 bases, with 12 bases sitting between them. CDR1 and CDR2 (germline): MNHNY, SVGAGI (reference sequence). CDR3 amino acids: CASSYSLAPEQYF. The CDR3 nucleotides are TGTGCCAGCAGTTATTCCCTAGCTCCCGAGCAGTACTTC.

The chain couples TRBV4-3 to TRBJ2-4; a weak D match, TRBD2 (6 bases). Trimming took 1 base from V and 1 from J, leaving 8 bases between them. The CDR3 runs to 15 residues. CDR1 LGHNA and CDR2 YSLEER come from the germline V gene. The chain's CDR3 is CASSQGRAAKNIQYF. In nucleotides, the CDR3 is TGCGCCAGCAGCCAAGGGAGGGCGGCCAAAAACATTCAGTACTTC.

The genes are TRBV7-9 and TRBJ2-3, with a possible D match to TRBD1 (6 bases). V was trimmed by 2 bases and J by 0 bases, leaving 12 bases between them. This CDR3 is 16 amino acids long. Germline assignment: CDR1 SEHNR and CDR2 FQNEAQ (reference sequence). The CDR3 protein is CASSLPTGQSTDTQYF. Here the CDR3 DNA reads TGTGCCAGCAGCTTACCCACGGGACAAAGCACAGATACGCAGTATTTT.

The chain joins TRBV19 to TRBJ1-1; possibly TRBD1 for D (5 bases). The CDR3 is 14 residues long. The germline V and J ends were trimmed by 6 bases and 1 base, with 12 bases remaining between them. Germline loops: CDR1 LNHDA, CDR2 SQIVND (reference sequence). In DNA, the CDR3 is TGTGCCAGTAGGGGCTGGGGCTCGAACACTGAAGCTTTCTTT. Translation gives CASRGWGSNTEAFF.

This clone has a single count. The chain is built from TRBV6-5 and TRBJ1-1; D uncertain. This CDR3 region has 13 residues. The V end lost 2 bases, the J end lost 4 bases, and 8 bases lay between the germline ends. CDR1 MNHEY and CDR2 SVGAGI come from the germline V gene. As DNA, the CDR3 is TGTGCCAGCAGTTACAATGGGCCCACTGAAGCTTTCTTT. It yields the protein CASSYNGPTEAFF.

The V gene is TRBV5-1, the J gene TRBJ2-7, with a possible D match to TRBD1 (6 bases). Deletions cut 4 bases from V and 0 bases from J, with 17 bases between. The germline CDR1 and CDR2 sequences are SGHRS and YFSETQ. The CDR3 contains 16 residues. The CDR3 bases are TGCGCCAGCAGCCAGGATGACAGGTCCAGCTCCTACGAGCAGTACTTC. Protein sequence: CASSQDDRSSSYEQYF.

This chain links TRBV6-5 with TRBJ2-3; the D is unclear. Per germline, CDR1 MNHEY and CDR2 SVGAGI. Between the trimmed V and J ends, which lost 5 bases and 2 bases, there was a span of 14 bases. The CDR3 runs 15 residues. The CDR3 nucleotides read TGTGCCAGCAGTCCCGGTGACTTACCCACAGATACGCAGTATTTT. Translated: CASSPGDLPTDTQYF.

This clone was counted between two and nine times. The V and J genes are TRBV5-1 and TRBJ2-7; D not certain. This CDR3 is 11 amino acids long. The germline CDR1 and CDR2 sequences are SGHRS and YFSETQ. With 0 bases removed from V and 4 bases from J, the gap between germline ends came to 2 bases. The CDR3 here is CASSLDYEQYF. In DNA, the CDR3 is TGCGCCAGCAGCTTGGATTACGAGCAGTACTTC.

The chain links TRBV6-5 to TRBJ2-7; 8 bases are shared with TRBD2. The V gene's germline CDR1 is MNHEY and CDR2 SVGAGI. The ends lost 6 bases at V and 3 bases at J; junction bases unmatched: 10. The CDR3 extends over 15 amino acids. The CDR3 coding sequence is TGTGCCAGCAGGGACTCAGCGGGAGACCTCTACGAGCAGTACTTC. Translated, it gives CASRDSAGDLYEQYF.